The 3 T cell receptor beta chains presented below share a single source sample, sequenced in a study of shared clonotypes between healthy human individuals (dated by TCRdb to about 2020). Receptors were amplified or captured by the immunoSEQ multiplex PCR assay. TCRdb provides this immuneACCESS table in a form limited to in-frame rearrangements. Some clones are lacking; in checked studies, under half of them reflect an unresolved V gene, and why the rest are absent is not known. Counted in this sample were 1.5 million to 2.5 million clones; approximately 94% of them appeared once. 1.2% of the sample rests with the top ten. For the CD8 naive samples, CD45RO-negative cells were positively selected for CCR7, yielding a CD45RA+CCR7+ population from which TemRA cells were excluded. The sequenced material came from naive CD8+ T cells sorted from blood. The cell subset or site label, read with the paper, signifies: CD45RA+CCR7+. Receptors originate from a man younger than 30 in good health.

The CDR3 sequence: CASSLGLATYEQYF. The DNA of the CDR3 is TGTGCCAGCAGCTTGGGGCTAGCGACGTACGAGCAGTACTTC. V gene TRBV5-6 combines with J gene TRBJ2-7; D possibly corresponds to TRBD2 (6 bases). Germline V CDR1 and CDR2: SGHDT, YYEEEE. The CDR3 has 14 residues. V was trimmed by 0 bases and J by 4 bases, leaving 11 bases between them.

The V gene is TRBV11-3, the J gene TRBJ1-1; TRBD1 is a possible D gene (5 bases). With 2 bases removed from V and 5 bases from J, the gap between germline ends came to 9 bases. The CDR3 is 13 residues long. Germline CDR1 is SGHNT and CDR2 is YENEEA. CDR3 DNA sequence: TGTGCCAGCAGCTTATCTGGGGGTACTGAAGCTTTCTTT. As protein: CASSLSGGTEAFF.

With respect to this clone: Within the sample, other DNA sequences also encode this same CDR3. The chain combines TRBV5-1 with TRBJ2-7; no clear D gene. The length of the CDR3 is 11 residues. Trimming left V 2 bases short and J 3 bases short, with 3 bases between. Germline V lookup: CDR1 SGHRS, CDR2 YFSETQ. The CDR3 is CASSFNYEQYF. CDR3 DNA: TGCGCCAGCAGCTTCAACTACGAGCAGTACTTC. The full variable domain, completed using reference TRBV5-1 and TRBJ2-7, is KAGVTQTPRYLIKTRGQQVTLSCSPISGHRSVSWYQQTPGQGLQFLFEYFSETQRNKGNFPGRFSGRQFSNSRSEMNVSTLELGDSALYLCASSFNYEQYFGPGTRLTVT.